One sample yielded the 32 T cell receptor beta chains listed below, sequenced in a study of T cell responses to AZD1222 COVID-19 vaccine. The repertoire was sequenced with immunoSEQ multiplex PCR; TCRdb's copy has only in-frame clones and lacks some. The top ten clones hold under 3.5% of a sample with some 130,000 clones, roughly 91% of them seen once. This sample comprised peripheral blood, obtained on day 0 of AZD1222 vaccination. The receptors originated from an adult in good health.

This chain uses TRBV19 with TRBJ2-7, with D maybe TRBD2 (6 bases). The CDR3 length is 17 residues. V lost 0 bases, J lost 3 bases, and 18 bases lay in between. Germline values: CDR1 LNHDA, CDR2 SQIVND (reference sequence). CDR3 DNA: TGTGCCAGTAGTATAGATCATCTGAGCGGGCGACTCTACGAGCAGTACTTC. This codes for CASSIDHLSGRLYEQYF.

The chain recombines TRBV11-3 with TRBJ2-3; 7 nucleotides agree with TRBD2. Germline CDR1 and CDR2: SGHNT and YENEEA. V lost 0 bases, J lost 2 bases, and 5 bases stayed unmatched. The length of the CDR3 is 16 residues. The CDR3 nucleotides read TGTGCCAGCAGCTTAGATGCGGGAGTGGCCACAGATACGCAGTATTTT. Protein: CASSLDAGVATDTQYF.

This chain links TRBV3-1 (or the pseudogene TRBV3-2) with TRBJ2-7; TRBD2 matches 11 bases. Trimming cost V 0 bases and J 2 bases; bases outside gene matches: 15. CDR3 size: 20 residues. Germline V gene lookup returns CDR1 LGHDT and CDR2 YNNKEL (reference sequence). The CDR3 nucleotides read TGTGCCAGCAGCCAAGATCTCGTCATGACGGGGACTAGCGGTACCTACGAGCAGTACTTC. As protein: CASSQDLVMTGTSGTYEQYF.

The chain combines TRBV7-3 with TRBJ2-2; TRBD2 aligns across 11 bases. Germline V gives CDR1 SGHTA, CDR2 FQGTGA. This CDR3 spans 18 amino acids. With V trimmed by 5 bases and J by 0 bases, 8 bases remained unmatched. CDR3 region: CASSPSGLAAANTGELFF. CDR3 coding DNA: TGTGCCAGCAGCCCCTCGGGACTAGCGGCTGCGAACACCGGGGAGCTGTTTTTT. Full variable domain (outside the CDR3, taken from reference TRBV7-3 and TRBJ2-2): GAGVSQTPSNKVTEKGKYVELRCDPISGHTALYWYRQSLGQGPEFLIYFQGTGAADDSGLPNDRFFAVRPEGSVSTLKIQRTERGDSAVYLCASSPSGLAAANTGELFFGEGSRLTVL.

CDR3 in amino acids: CASSQRPPNTEAFF. In nucleotides, the CDR3 is TGCGCCAGCAGCCAGCGACCGCCAAACACTGAAGCTTTCTTT. This sequence joins TRBV4-1 and TRBJ1-1, with unresolved D. V was shortened by 3 bases and J by 2 bases, with 10 bases between the two germline ends. Germline assignment: CDR1 MGHRA and CDR2 YSYEKL. The CDR3 length is 14 residues.

The CDR3, as DNA: TGTGCCAGCAGCTTAGGGAGGGCTACTAGTAGGACAGATACGCAGTATTTT. It yields the protein CASSLGRATSRTDTQYF. This chain links TRBV7-8 with TRBJ2-3, with D possibly matching TRBD2 (6 bases). V was shortened by 1 base and J by 3 bases, with 17 bases between the two germline ends. The CDR3 length is 17 residues. The germline V gene has CDR1 SGHVS and CDR2 FQNEAQ.

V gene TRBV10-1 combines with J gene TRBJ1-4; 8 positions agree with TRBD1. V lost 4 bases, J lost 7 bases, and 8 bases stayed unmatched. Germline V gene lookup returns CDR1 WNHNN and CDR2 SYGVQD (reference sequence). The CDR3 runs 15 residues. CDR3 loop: CASSVMGQVSEKLFF. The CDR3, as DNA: TGCGCCAGCAGTGTAATGGGACAGGTTAGTGAAAAACTGTTTTTT.

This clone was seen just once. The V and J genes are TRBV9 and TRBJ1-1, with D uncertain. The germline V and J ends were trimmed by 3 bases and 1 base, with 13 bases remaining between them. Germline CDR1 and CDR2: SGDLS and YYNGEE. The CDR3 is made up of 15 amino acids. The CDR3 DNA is TGTGCCAGCAGCGACGACACAGTAGCGAACACTGAAGCTTTCTTT. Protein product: CASSDDTVANTEAFF.

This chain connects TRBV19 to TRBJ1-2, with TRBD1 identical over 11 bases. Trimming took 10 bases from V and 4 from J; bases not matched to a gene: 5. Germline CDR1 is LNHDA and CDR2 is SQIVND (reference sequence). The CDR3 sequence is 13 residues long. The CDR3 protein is CATRGTGGYGYTF. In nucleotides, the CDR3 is TGTGCCACCCGTGGGACAGGGGGCTATGGCTACACCTTC.

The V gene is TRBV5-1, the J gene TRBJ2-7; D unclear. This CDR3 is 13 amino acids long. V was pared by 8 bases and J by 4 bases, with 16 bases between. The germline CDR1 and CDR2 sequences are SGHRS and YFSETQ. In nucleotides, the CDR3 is TGCGCCAGTCCCCTAGGGTCTCCGTACGAGCAGTACTTC. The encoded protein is CASPLGSPYEQYF.

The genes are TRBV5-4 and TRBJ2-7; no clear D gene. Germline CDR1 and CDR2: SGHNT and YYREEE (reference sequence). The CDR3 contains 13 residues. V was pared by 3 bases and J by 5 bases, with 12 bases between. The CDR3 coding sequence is TGTGCCAGCAGCTCACCTGTTAAAAACGAGCAGTACTTC. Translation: CASSSPVKNEQYF.

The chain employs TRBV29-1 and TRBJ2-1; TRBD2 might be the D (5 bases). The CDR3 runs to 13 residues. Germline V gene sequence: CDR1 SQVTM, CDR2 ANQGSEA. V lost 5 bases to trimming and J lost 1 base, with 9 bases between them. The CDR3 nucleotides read TGCAGCGTTCTCCAGCGGTCCTACAATGAGCAGTTCTTC. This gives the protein CSVLQRSYNEQFF.

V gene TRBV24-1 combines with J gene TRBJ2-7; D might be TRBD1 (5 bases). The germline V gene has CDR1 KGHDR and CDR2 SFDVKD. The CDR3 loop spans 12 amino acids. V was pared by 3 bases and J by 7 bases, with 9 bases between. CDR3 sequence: CATSDPGSEQYF. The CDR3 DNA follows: TGTGCCACCAGTGATCCAGGGTCAGAGCAGTACTTC.

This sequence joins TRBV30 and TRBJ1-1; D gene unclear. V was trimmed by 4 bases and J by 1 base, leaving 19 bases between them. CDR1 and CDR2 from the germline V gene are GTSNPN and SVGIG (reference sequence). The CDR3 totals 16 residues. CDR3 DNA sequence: TGTGCCTGGACCGCCGTCCCTGGCAGCCCGAACACTGAAGCTTTCTTT. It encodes CAWTAVPGSPNTEAFF.

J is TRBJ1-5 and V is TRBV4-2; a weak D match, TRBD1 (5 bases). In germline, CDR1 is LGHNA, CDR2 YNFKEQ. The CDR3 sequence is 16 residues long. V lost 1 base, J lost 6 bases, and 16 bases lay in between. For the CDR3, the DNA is TGTGCCAGCAGCCAAGCTCTGGGCCTAACAGGTCAGCCCCAGCATTTT. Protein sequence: CASSQALGLTGQPQHF.

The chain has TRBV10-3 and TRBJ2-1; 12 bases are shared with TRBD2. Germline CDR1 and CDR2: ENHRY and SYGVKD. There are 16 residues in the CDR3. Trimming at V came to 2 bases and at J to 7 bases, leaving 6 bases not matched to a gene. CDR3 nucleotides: TGTGCCATCAGTGAGAGACTAGCGGGAGTTGGGAATGAGCAGTTCTTC. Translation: CAISERLAGVGNEQFF.

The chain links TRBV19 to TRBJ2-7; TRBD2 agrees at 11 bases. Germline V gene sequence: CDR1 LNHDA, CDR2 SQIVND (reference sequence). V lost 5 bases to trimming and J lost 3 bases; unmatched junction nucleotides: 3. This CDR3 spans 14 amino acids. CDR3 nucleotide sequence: TGTGCCAGTAGTCATGGGACTAGCGGCTACGAGCAGTACTTC. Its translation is CASSHGTSGYEQYF.

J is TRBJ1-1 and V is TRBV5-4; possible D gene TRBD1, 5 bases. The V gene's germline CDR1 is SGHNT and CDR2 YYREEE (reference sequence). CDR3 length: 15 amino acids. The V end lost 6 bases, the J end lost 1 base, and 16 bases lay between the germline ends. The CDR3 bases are TGTGCCAGCACCAAAAGCGACAGCACGAACACTGAAGCTTTCTTT. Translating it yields CASTKSDSTNTEAFF.

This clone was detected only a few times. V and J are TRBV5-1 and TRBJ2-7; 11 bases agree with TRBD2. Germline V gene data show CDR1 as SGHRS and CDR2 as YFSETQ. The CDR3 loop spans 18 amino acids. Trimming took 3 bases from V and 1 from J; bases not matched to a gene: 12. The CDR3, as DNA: TGCGCCAGCAGCTGGTTTCTAGCGGGAGGCAGAGGTTCCTACGAGCAGTACTTC. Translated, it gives CASSWFLAGGRGSYEQYF. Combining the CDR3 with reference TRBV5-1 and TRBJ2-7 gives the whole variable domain KAGVTQTPRYLIKTRGQQVTLSCSPISGHRSVSWYQQTPGQGLQFLFEYFSETQRNKGNFPGRFSGRQFSNSRSEMNVSTLELGDSALYLCASSWFLAGGRGSYEQYFGPGTRLTVT.

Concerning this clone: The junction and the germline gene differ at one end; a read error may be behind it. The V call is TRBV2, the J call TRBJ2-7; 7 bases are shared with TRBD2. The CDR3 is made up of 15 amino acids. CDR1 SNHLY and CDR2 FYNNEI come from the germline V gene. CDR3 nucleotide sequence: TGTGCCAGCAGTGCACCAGCTAGCGGTAGCTATGTGATAGACTTC. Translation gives CASSAPASGSYVIDF. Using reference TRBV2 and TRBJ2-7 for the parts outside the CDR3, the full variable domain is EPEVTQTPSHQVTQMGQEVILRCVPISNHLYFYWYRQILGQKVEFLVSFYNNEISEKSEIFDDQFSVERPDGSNFTLKIRSTKLEDSAMYFCASSAPASGSYVIDFGPGTRLTVT.

The CDR3 region has the DNA TGTGCCATCAGTGAGCGGGAGGCCTATGGCTACACCTTC. Its translation is CAISEREAYGYTF. This chain connects TRBV10-3 to TRBJ1-2; D ambiguous. The germline CDR1 and CDR2 sequences are ENHRY and SYGVKD. V shed 2 bases and J shed 4 bases, with 8 bases lying between them. The length of the CDR3 is 13 residues.

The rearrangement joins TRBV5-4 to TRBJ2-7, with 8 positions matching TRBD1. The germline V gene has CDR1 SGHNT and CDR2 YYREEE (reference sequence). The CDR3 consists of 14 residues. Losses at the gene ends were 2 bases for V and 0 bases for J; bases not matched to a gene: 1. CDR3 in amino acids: CASSFDRGSYEQYF. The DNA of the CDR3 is TGTGCCAGCAGCTTCGACAGGGGCTCCTACGAGCAGTACTTC.

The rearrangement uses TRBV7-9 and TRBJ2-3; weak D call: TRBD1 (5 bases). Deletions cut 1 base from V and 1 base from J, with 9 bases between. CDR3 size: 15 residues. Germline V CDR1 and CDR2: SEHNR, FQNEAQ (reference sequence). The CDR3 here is CASSLGQMGTDTQYF. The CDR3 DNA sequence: TGTGCCAGCAGCTTAGGACAGATGGGCACAGATACGCAGTATTTT.

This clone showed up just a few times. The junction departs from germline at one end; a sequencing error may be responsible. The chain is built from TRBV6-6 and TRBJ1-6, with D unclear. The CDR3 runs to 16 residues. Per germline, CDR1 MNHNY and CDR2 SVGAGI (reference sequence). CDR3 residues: CASSYLPGPTDSPLHF. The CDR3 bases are TGTGCCAGCAGTTACTTACCCGGGCCCACCGATTCCCCCCTCCACTTT.

The CDR3 bases are TGTGCCAGCAGCCAAATAAGTGGGAGGGCGTACCAAGAGACCCAGTACTTC. Translation: CASSQISGRAYQETQYF. The V gene is TRBV3-1 (or the pseudogene TRBV3-2), the J gene TRBJ2-5; 7 bases match TRBD2. Germline lookup yields CDR1 LGHDT and CDR2 YNNKEL (reference sequence). V lost 2 bases, J lost 0 bases, and 9 bases stayed unmatched. The CDR3 consists of 17 residues.

CDR3 loop: CASSPTSGRAGETQYF. The CDR3 DNA follows: TGCGCCAGCAGCCCCACTAGCGGGAGGGCCGGGGAGACCCAGTACTTC. The J gene is TRBJ2-5, the V gene TRBV5-1, with 13 bases aligning to TRBD2. The V gene's germline CDR1 is SGHRS and CDR2 YFSETQ. This CDR3 comprises 16 residues. Losses at the gene ends were 4 bases for V and 5 bases for J; bases not matched to a gene: 8. Full variable domain (remainder filled in from reference TRBV5-1 and TRBJ2-5): KAGVTQTPRYLIKTRGQQVTLSCSPISGHRSVSWYQQTPGQGLQFLFEYFSETQRNKGNFPGRFSGRQFSNSRSEMNVSTLELGDSALYLCASSPTSGRAGETQYFGPGTRLLVL.

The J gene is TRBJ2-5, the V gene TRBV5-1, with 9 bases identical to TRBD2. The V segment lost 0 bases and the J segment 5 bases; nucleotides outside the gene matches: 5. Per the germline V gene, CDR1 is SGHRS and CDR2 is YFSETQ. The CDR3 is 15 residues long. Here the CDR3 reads CASSLALAGTETQYF. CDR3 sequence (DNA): TGCGCCAGCAGCTTGGCGCTAGCGGGAACGGAGACCCAGTACTTC.

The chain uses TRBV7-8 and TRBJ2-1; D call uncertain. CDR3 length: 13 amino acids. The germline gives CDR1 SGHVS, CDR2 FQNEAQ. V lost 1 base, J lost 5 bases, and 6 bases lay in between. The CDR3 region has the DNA TGTGCCAGCAGCTTAGTTCTCGACAATGAGCAGTTCTTC. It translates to CASSLVLDNEQFF.

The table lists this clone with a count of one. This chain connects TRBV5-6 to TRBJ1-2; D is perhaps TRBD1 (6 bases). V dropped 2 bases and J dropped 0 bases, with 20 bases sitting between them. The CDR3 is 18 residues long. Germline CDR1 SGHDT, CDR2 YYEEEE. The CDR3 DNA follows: TGTGCCAGCAGCTTCCCCCCCGGGACATCCCAAGCTAACTATGGCTACACCTTC. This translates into CASSFPPGTSQANYGYTF.

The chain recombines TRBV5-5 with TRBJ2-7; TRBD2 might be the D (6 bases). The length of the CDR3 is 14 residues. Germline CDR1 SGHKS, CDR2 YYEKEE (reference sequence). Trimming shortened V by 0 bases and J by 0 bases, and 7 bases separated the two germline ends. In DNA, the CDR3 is TGTGCCAGCAGCTTGGTCGGGAGCTCCTACGAGCAGTACTTC. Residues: CASSLVGSSYEQYF.

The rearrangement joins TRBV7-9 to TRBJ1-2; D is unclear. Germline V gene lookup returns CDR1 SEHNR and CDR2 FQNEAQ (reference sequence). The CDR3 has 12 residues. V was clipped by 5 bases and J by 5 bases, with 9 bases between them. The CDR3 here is CASSPGGYGYTF. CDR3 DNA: TGTGCCAGCAGCCCGGGAGGGTATGGCTACACCTTC.

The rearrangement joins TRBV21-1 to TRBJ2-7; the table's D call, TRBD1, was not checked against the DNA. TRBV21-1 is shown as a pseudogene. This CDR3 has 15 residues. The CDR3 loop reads CASSNQSNIPGTRCF. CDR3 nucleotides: TGTGCCAGCAGCAACCAATCGAACATTCCCGGGACACGGTGCTTC.